These T cell receptor beta chains were read from a single sample in a study of graft-versus-host responses after intestinal transplantation. Their cognate antigens are unknown. Generated by immunoSEQ multiplex PCR, the TCRdb table keeps only in-frame clones and is missing some. Altogether approximately 85,000 clones are present, 85% to 95% being singletons, with the ten largest covering 1.1%. Here the sequenced sample was unstimulated CD8+ T cells sorted from spleen or lymph node cells, taken before transplant. The receptors derive from a human donor who was the organ donor for an intestinal transplant. CDR3s include the opening cysteine and the closing phenylalanine or tryptophan.

V gene: TRBV29-1
CDR3 protein: CSVDGQPYGYTF

V gene: TRBV6-1
CDR3 protein: CASNPAERTDTQYF

V gene: TRBV13
CDR3 protein: CASSLGTGNTIYF

V gene: TRBV10-2
CDR3 protein: CASNPSGAATDTQYF

V gene: TRBV6-1
CDR3 protein: CASSEIDPVLGGFTEAFF

V gene: TRBV10-1
CDR3 protein: CAQKGRLAGGPGGRGTQYF

V gene: TRBV4-1
CDR3 protein: CASSQRWGTRSPVYEQYF

V gene: TRBV19
CDR3 protein: CASSSTGASGNTIYF

V gene: TRBV27
CDR3 protein: CASSPRLGLADLSSYEQYF

V gene: TRBV29-1
CDR3 protein: CSAMTLFTDTQYF

V gene: TRBV4-2
CDR3 protein: CASSQDAGESSYEQYF

V gene: TRBV10-2
CDR3 protein: CASSRPRDRGYEQYF

V gene: TRBV7-9
CDR3 protein: CASAGGSYNEQFF

V gene: TRBV28
CDR3 protein: CASSSTSGINEQFF

V gene: TRBV7-3
CDR3 protein: CASSLTLGGTEAFF

V gene: TRBV6-5
CDR3 protein: CASRKRAVWWNEQFF

V gene: TRBV9
CDR3 protein: CASELLAGAETQYF

V gene: TRBV11-2
CDR3 protein: CASSLGADATNEKLFF

V gene: TRBV5-6
CDR3 protein: CASSLESVGGDFYNEQFF

V gene: TRBV18
CDR3 protein: CASSPPPRAAGGAYEQYF

V gene: TRBV19
CDR3 protein: CASSTGTGVYEQYF

V gene: TRBV2
CDR3 protein: CASSEGSAYEQYF

V gene: TRBV5-6
CDR3 protein: CASSFRSWPNNYGYTF

V gene: TRBV27
CDR3 protein: CASSPHPGQGVSYEQYF

V gene: TRBV2
CDR3 protein: CASSAPEDTTDTQYF

V gene: TRBV13
CDR3 protein: CASSWDRGNEKLFF

V gene: TRBV10-2
CDR3 protein: CASSPFEKLFF

V gene: TRBV4-3
CDR3 protein: CASSQDLIDAALYEQYF